This section outlines one TCR beta chain sequence together with its context. Its antigen is unknown. The data derive from a study of shared clonotypes between healthy human individuals. Study summary: Sampling drew on donors who were a couple of women and a few men aged 18 to 49.

Across several immunoSEQ plates, the genomic DNA of each subset was split evenly. Only in-frame clones appear in the TCRdb table, and some are missing; sequencing was by immunoSEQ multiplex PCR. The sample lists around 1.9 million clones, just over 90% seen once, with approximately 1.6% in the top ten. The CDR3 spans 15 residues. The germline V gene has CDR1 KGHSY and CDR2 FQNENV. V lost 4 bases to trimming and J lost 2 bases, with 15 bases between them. Naive CD8 cells were CD45RO-negative, positively selected for CCR7, excluding terminally differentiated effector memory CD45RA+ cells. All donors were healthy HIV-negative adults lacking recent acute infections or vaccinations. Findings and caveats of the study: A limitation of the genetic and exposure-history diversity represented arose from few donors.

The chain uses TRBV16 and TRBJ2-7; no firm D call. Sequencing used naive CD8+ T cells from PBMCs. This clonotype originated in a man aged 18 to 30 in good health. Some clones in this sample may be carry-over from other donors' samples. The CDR3 region is CASSLPRARPYEQYF. CDR3 sequence (DNA): TGTGCCAGCAGCCTCCCCCGTGCAAGGCCCTACGAGCAGTACTTC. The full variable domain, in which reference TRBV16 and TRBJ2-7 provide the parts outside the CDR3, is GEEVAQTPKHLVRGEGQKAKLYCAPIKGHSYVFWYQQVLKNEFKFLISFQNENVFDETGMPKERFSAKCLPNSPCSLEIQATKLEDSAVYFCASSLPRARPYEQYFGPGTRLTVT.